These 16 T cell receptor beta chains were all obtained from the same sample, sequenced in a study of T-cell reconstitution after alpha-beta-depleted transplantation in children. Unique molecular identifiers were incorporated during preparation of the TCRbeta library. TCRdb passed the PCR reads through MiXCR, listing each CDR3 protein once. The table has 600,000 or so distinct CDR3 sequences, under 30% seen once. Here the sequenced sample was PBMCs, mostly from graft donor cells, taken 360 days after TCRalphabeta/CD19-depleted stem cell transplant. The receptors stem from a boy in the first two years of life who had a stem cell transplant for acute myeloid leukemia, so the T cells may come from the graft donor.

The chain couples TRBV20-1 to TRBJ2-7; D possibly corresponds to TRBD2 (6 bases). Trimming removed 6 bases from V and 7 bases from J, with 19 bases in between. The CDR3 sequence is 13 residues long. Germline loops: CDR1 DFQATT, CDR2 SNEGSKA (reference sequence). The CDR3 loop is CSARSRGSGEQYV. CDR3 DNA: TGCAGTGCCCGAAGTCGGGGGTCTGGAGAGCAGTACGTC.

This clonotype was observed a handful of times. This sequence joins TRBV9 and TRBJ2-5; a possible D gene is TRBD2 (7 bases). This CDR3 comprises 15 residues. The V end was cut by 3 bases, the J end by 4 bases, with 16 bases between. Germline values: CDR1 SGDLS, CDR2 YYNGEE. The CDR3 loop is CASSGGGGRGETQYF. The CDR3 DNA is TGTGCCAGCAGCGGCGGGGGCGGGAGAGGAGAGACCCAGTACTTC.

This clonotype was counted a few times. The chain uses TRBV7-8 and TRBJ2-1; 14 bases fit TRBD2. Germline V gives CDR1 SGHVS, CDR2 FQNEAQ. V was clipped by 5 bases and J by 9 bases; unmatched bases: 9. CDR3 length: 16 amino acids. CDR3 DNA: TGTGCCAGCAGCCCAGGACTAGCGGGGGGCCAACGTGAGCAGTTCTTC. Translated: CASSPGLAGGQREQFF.

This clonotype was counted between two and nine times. In nucleotides, the CDR3 is TGTGCCAGCAGTTACTCGGGGGGGCGGGGGCAGCCCCAGCATTTT. It encodes CASSYSGGRGQPQHF. The chain recombines TRBV6-5 with TRBJ1-5; D might be TRBD1 (6 bases). Germline lookup yields CDR1 MNHEY and CDR2 SVGAGI. V lost 0 bases, J lost 7 bases, and 13 bases lay in between. The CDR3 length is 15 residues.

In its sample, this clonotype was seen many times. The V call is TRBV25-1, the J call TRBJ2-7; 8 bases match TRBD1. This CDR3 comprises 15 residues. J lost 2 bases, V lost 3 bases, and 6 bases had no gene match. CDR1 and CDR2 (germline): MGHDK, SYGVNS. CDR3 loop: CASSEPRGPTYEQYF. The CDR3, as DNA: TGTGCCAGCAGTGAGCCCAGGGGGCCTACCTACGAGCAGTACTTC.

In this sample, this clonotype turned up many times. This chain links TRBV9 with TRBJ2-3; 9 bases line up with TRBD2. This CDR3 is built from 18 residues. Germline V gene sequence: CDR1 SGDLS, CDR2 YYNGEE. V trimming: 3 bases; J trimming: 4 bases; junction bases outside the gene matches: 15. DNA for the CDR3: TGTGCCAGCAGCGACGGGGGCCGCGGGGGGGTTTCCCCAGATACGCAGTATTTT. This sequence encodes CASSDGGRGGVSPDTQYF.

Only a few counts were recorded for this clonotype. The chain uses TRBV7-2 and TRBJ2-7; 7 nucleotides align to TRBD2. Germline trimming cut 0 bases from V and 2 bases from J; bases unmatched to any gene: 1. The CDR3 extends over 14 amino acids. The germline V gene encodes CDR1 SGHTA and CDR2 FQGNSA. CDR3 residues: CASSLAAGTYEQYF. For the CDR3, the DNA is TGTGCCAGCAGCTTAGCAGCGGGGACCTACGAGCAGTACTTC.

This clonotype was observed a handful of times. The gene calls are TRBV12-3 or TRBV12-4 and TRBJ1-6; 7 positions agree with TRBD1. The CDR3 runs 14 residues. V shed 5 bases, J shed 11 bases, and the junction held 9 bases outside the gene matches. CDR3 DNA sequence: TGTGCCAGCAGTCCCCGAAAGACAGGGCCACCCCTCCACTTT. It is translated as CASSPRKTGPPLHF.

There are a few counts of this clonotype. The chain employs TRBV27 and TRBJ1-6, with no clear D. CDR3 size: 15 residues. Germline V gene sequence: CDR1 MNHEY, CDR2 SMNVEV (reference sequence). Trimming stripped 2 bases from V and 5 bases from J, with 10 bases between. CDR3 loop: CASSLNVLNNSPLHF. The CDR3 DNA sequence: TGTGCCAGCAGTTTAAACGTCCTTAATAATTCACCCCTCCACTTT.

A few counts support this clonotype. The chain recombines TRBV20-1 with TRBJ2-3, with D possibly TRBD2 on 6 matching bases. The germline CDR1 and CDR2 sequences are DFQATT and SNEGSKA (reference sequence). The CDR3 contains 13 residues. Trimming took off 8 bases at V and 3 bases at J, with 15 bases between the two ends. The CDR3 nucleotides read TGCAGTTTCCGTGGGGGGTGGACAGATACGCAGTATTTT. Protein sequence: CSFRGGWTDTQYF.

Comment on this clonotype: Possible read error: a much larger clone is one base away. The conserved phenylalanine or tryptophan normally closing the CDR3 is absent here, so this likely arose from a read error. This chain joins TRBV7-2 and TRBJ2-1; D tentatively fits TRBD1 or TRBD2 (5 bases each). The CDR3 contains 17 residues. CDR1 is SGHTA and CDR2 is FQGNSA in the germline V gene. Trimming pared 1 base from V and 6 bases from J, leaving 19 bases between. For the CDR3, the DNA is TGTGCCAGCAGCTTAGTAGCCGCCCGCCAGGGAGTCAATGAGCAGTTCTAC. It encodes CASSLVAARQGVNEQFY.

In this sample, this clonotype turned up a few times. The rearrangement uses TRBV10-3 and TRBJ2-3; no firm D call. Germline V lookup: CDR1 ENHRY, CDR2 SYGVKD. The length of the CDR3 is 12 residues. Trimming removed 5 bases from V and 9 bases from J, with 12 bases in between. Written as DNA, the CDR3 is TGTGCCATCAGTACCCAGGAGAGAACGCAGTATTTT. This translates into CAISTQERTQYF.

CDR3 loop: CASSLSPDHSNQPQHF. CDR3 coding DNA: TGTGCCAGCAGCTTGTCGCCAGACCATAGCAATCAGCCCCAGCATTTT. The gene calls are TRBV7-8 and TRBJ1-5; D gene uncertain. Germline lookup yields CDR1 SGHVS and CDR2 FQNEAQ. The CDR3 runs 16 residues. V lost 3 bases, J lost 0 bases, and 12 bases lay in between.

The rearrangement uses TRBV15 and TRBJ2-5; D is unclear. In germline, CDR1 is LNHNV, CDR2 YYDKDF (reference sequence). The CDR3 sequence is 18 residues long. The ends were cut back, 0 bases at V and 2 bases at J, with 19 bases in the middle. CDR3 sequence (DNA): TGTGCCACCAGCAGAGATTCCCTATACAATGACATGCAAGAGACCCAGTACTTC. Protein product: CATSRDSLYNDMQETQYF. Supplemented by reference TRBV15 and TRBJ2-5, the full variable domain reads DAMVIQNPRYQVTQFGKPVTLSCSQTLNHNVMYWYQQKSSQAPKLLFHYYDKDFNNEADTPDNFQSRRPNTSFCFLDIRSPGLGDTAMYLCATSRDSLYNDMQETQYFGPGTRLLVL.

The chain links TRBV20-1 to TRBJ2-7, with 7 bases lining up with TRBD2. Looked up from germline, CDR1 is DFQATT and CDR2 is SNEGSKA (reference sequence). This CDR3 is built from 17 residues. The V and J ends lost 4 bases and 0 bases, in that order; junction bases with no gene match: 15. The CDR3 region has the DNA TGCAGTGCTACCCGTGGGGGTCCGGGGGGACTCTCCTACGAGCAGTACGTC. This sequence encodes CSATRGGPGGLSYEQYV.

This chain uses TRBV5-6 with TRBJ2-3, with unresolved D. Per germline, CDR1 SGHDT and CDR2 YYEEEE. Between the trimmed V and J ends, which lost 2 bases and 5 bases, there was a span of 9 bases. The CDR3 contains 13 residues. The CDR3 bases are TGTGCCAGCAGCTTTCTCTCAAGAGATACGCAGTATTTT. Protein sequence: CASSFLSRDTQYF.